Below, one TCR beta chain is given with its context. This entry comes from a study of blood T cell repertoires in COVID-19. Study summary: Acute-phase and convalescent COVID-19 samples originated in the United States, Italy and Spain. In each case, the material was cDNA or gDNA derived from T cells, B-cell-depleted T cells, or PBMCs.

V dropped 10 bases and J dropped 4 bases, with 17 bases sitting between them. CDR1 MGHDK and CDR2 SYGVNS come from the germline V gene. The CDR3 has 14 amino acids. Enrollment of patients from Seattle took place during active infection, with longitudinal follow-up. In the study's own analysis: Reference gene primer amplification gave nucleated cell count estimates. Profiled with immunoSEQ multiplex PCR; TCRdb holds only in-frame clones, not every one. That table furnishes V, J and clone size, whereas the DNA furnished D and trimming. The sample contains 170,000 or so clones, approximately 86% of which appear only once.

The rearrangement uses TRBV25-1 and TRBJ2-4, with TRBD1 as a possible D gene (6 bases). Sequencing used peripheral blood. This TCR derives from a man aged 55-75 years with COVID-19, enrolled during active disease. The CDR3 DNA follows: TGTGCCACCCAAAGTGGGACACCAAAAAACATTCAGTACTTC. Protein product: CATQSGTPKNIQYF.